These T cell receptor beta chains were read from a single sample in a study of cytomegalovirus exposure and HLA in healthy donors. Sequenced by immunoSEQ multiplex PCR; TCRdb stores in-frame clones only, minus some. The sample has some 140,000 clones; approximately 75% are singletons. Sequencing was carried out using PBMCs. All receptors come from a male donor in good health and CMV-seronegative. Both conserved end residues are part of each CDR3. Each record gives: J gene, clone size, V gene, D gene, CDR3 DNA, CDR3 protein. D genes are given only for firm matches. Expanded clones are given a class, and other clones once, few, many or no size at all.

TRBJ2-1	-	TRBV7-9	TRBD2	TGTGCCAGCAGCATTCTAGCGGGCAGCTCCTACAATGAGCAGTTCTTC	CASSILAGSSYNEQFF
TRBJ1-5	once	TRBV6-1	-	TGTGCCAGCAGCCCAGGGGACGCCTCCAGACCTTGGCATTTT	CASSPGDASRPWHF
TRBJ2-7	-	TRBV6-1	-	TGTGCCAGCAGTGAAGAAGGATGGACAGTGTCATACGAGCAGTACTTC	CASSEEGWTVSYEQYF
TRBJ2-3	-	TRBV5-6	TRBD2	TGTGCCAGCAGCGCCGGGACTAGCGCAGATACGCAGTATTTT	CASSAGTSADTQYF
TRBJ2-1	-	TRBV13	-	TGTGCCAGCAGCTTAGAGCGGTCCTCCTACAATGAGCAGTTCTTC	CASSLERSSYNEQFF
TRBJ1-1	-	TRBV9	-	TGTGCCAGCAGCGTCGTTTCCGGGGGTGGTGAAGCTTTCTTT	CASSVVSGGGEAFF
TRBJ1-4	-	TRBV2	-	TGTGCCACCACCCCCCGGGGTGCAACTAATGAAAAACTGTTTTTT	CATTPRGATNEKLFF
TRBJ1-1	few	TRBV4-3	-	TGCGCCAGCAGCCAGAGGGCATTTGGTGAAGCTTTCTTT	CASSQRAFGEAFF
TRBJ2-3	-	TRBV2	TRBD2	TGTGCCAGCAGTGGGTCGGGGGGATATTCTAGCACAGATACGCAGTATTTT	CASSGSGGYSSTDTQYF
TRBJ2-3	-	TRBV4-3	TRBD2	TGCGCCAGCAGCCAAGATCGGGGGGGGGCAGATACGCAGTATTTT	CASSQDRGGADTQYF
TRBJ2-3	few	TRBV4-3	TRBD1	TGCGCCAGCAGCCAAGTACGGACAGGGGGCGACGATACGCAGTATTTT	CASSQVRTGGDDTQYF
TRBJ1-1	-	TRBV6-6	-	TGTGCCAGCACGACCGGGGCTGAAGCTTTCTTT	CASTTGAEAFF
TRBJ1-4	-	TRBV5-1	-	TGCGCCAGCAGCTCGCAGGGAATGGCTAATGAAAAACTGTTTTTT	CASSSQGMANEKLFF
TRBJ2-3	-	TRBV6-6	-	TGTGCCAGCAGTTTCCGACTGCCTCCGGATACGCAGTATTTT	CASSFRLPPDTQYF
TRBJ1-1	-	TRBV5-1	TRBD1	TGCGCCAGCAGCTCGACCACAGGGGGCGAGGGAACTGAAGCTTTCTTT	CASSSTTGGEGTEAFF
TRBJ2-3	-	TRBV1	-	TGCACCAGCAGCCTACCCGGAAGCGTCCAGGATACGCAGTATTTT	CTSSLPGSVQDTQYF
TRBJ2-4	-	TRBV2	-	TGTGCCAGCAGTGAAGGTGAGGAGGGCATTCAGTACTTC	CASSEGEEGIQYF
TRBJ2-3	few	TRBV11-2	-	TGTGCCAGCAGCTTAACTTCGGGGAAAGATACGCAGTATTTT	CASSLTSGKDTQYF
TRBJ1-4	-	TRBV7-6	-	TGTGCCAGCAGCCCAGCCGCAAGGGCGGGTAATGAAAAACTGTTTTTT	CASSPAARAGNEKLFF
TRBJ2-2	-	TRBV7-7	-	TGTGCTAGCAGCTCTTCAGGGGTCACCGGGGAGCTGTTTTTT	CASSSSGVTGELFF
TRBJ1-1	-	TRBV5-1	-	TGCGCCAGCAGGATAACGAAGGGGGACACTGAAGCTTTCTTT	CASRITKGDTEAFF
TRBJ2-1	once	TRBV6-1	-	TGTGCCAGCGCGTCTAGCGCGACCCACGGGCAGTTCTTC	CASASSATHGQFF
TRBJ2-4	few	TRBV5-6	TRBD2	TGTGCCAGCAGACCGGGACTAGCCGTTCGAGACAAAAACATTCAGTACTTC	CASRPGLAVRDKNIQYF
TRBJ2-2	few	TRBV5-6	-	TGTGCCAGCAGCGAGGGCACCGGGGAGCTGTTTTTT	CASSEGTGELFF
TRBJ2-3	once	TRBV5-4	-	TGTGCCAGCAGCTTGGCCCCGGGTCTGATCACAGATACGCAGTATTTT	CASSLAPGLITDTQYF
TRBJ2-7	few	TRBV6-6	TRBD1	TGTGCCAGCAGTCCCGGACAGGGGGCCGCCGAGCAGTACTTC	CASSPGQGAAEQYF